One sample yielded the 23 T cell receptor beta chains listed below, sequenced in a study of naive and memory T cell subsets. Both TRBC1 and TRBC2 were covered by a beta constant-region primer of two equimolar oligonucleotides. TCRdb ran MiXCR on the UMI-ligation and nested PCR reads and lists one entry per CDR3 protein. The table records 130,000 to 150,000 distinct CDR3 sequences, around 15% of them present only once. The sample consisted of naive CD4+ T cells from blood. Receptor source: a human donor in good health.

This clonotype was observed a handful of times. The V gene is TRBV20-1, the J gene TRBJ2-1, with D hard to call. CDR1 and CDR2 from the germline V gene are DFQATT and SNEGSKA (reference sequence). Trimming stripped 0 bases from V and 8 bases from J, with 11 bases between. This CDR3 spans 13 amino acids. The CDR3 bases are TGCAGTGCTAGAGATGGGCACGCCTATGAGCAGTTCTTC. This translates into CSARDGHAYEQFF.

The chain uses TRBV6-5 and TRBJ1-3; a possible D gene is TRBD1 (6 bases). Germline assignment: CDR1 MNHEY and CDR2 SVGAGI. This CDR3 comprises 15 residues. V dropped 6 bases and J dropped 3 bases, with 15 bases sitting between them. The CDR3 DNA follows: TGTGCCAGCAGCTCGGCCGGGGGCGATGGAAACACCATATATTTT. Amino acids: CASSSAGGDGNTIYF.

The chain recombines TRBV12-3 or TRBV12-4 with TRBJ2-5; a possible D gene is TRBD2 (6 bases). Trimming took 6 bases from V and 5 from J, leaving 16 bases between them. This CDR3 region has 14 residues. CDR3 in amino acids: CASSQGGGLETQYF. CDR3 DNA: TGTGCCAGCAGCCAGGGAGGTGGGTTGGAGACCCAGTACTTC.

This clonotype was seen a handful of times. The chain recombines TRBV10-3 with TRBJ1-3, with D unclear. CDR3 length: 16 amino acids. Trimming took off 0 bases at V and 0 bases at J, with 9 bases between the two ends. Germline CDR1 and CDR2: ENHRY and SYGVKD. The CDR3 nucleotides are TGTGCCATCAGTGAGTCCGGCGGGCTCTCTGGAAACACCATATATTTT. Its translation: CAISESGGLSGNTIYF.

The rearrangement joins TRBV2 to TRBJ1-1; D is uncertain. Per the germline V gene, CDR1 is SNHLY and CDR2 is FYNNEI. The CDR3 consists of 15 residues. The V end was cut by 2 bases, the J end by 11 bases, with 21 bases between. This chain's CDR3 is CASSEQVETTAMAFF. CDR3 nucleotide sequence: TGTGCCAGCAGTGAACAGGTCGAGACAACTGCGATGGCTTTCTTT.

This clonotype was picked up a small number of times. This chain connects TRBV6-5 to TRBJ1-2; D uncertain. There are 14 residues in the CDR3. Germline loops: CDR1 MNHEY, CDR2 SVGAGI. V dropped 7 bases and J dropped 6 bases, with 18 bases sitting between them. The CDR3 DNA follows: TGTGCCAGCACCTCCGCCTTAGGCGCGGATGGCTACACCTTC. It is translated as CASTSALGADGYTF.

This clonotype was detected only a few times. The V and J genes are TRBV27 and TRBJ2-7; 8 bases line up with TRBD2. The CDR3 is 15 residues long. In germline, CDR1 is MNHEY, CDR2 SMNVEV (reference sequence). After removal of 5 bases from V and 3 bases from J, the junction contained 9 bases not matched to a gene. In nucleotides, the CDR3 is TGTGCCAGCAGTCTCATCCGACTAGCGATCTACGAGCAGTACTTC. Amino acids: CASSLIRLAIYEQYF.

The V and J genes are TRBV28 and TRBJ2-7, with 11 nucleotides matching TRBD1. This CDR3 is built from 15 residues. The ends lost 6 bases at V and 7 bases at J; junction bases unmatched: 11. Germline-derived CDR1 and CDR2 are MDHEN and SYDVKM. The CDR3 sequence is CASRNRDRGTREQYF. CDR3 DNA: TGTGCCAGCAGAAACCGGGACAGGGGGACCCGGGAGCAGTACTTC.

This clonotype was seen more than once but under ten times. This sequence joins TRBV20-1 and TRBJ1-5; D perhaps matches TRBD1 (5 bases). V was cut by 0 bases and J by 5 bases, with 5 bases left in between. CDR1 is DFQATT and CDR2 is SNEGSKA in the germline V gene (reference sequence). This CDR3 has 12 amino acids. CDR3 protein: CSARDRDQPQHF. In DNA, the CDR3 is TGCAGTGCTAGAGACAGGGATCAGCCCCAGCATTTT.

This clonotype has only a few counts. The rearrangement links TRBV4-1 to TRBJ2-7; maybe TRBD1 (6 bases). Trimming took off 0 bases at V and 5 bases at J, with 17 bases between the two ends. The CDR3 is 16 residues long. Germline V CDR1 and CDR2: MGHRA, YSYEKL. The CDR3 protein is CASSQDRYRVFNEQYF. The CDR3 nucleotides are TGCGCCAGCAGCCAAGATCGGTACAGGGTATTCAACGAGCAGTACTTC.

This chain joins TRBV6-1 and TRBJ1-1; TRBD1 aligns across 7 bases. V shed 3 bases and J 1 base; nucleotides not matched to a gene: 5. Germline values: CDR1 MNHNS, CDR2 SASEGT. The CDR3 extends over 15 amino acids. DNA of the CDR3: TGTGCCAGCAGTGACGCCGGGACAGCGAACACTGAAGCTTTCTTT. Amino acids: CASSDAGTANTEAFF.

This clonotype was found a few times. The chain links TRBV14 to TRBJ2-7; tentatively, D is TRBD1 (5 bases). In germline, CDR1 is SGHDN, CDR2 FVKESK. This CDR3 contains 13 residues. The V end lost 0 bases, the J end lost 5 bases, and 8 bases lay between the germline ends. The CDR3 DNA reads TGTGCCAGCAGCCAAGATTTAGGGGACGAGCAGTACTTC. Protein: CASSQDLGDEQYF.

The V call is TRBV12-3 or TRBV12-4, the J call TRBJ2-1; 15 bases fit TRBD2. With 5 bases clipped from V and 8 bases from J, the junction kept 13 bases outside the gene matches. This CDR3 region has 18 residues. CDR3 bases: TGTGCCAGCAGTCCTGGACTAGCGGGAGGGCCGGGCTTCGATGAGCAGTTCTTC. Protein product: CASSPGLAGGPGFDEQFF.

This clonotype was observed a handful of times. The J gene is TRBJ2-3, the V gene TRBV20-1, with 13 bases identical to TRBD2. The trim removed 3 bases at V and 5 bases at J, leaving 11 bases unmatched. Looked up from germline, CDR1 is DFQATT and CDR2 is SNEGSKA (reference sequence). The CDR3 totals 17 residues. DNA of the CDR3: TGCAGTGCTAGCCAACTAGCGGGAGGGTTTCTGAGAGATACGCAGTATTTT. Translating gives CSASQLAGGFLRDTQYF.

This clonotype was detected only a few times. The rearrangement uses TRBV19 and TRBJ1-2; 9 bases agree with TRBD1. Germline CDR1 LNHDA, CDR2 SQIVND (reference sequence). The CDR3 sequence is 13 residues long. V was clipped by 11 bases and J by 5 bases; unmatched bases: 9. This CDR3 reads CAPRDRDFYGYTF. In DNA form, the CDR3 reads TGTGCCCCACGGGACAGGGACTTTTATGGCTACACCTTC. Together with reference TRBV19 and TRBJ1-2, the CDR3 gives the full variable domain: DGGITQSPKYLFRKEGQNVTLSCEQNLNHDAMYWYRQDPGQGLRLIYYSQIVNDFQKGDIAEGYSVSREKKESFPLTVTSAQKNPTAFYLCAPRDRDFYGYTFGSGTRLTVV.

This clonotype was detected many times. The chain couples TRBV30 to TRBJ2-7; D tentatively reads TRBD1 or TRBD2 (5 bases each). Trimming left V 5 bases short and J 5 bases short, with 10 bases between. The CDR3 covers 11 residues. Germline V lookup: CDR1 GTSNPN, CDR2 SVGIG (reference sequence). The DNA of the CDR3 is TGTGCCTGGGGGACCCCCCACGAGCAGTACTTC. Its translation is CAWGTPHEQYF.

The chain joins TRBV2 to TRBJ2-2; maybe TRBD2 (6 bases). Trimming pared 6 bases from V and 4 bases from J, leaving 15 bases between. The CDR3 contains 15 residues. Germline V lookup: CDR1 SNHLY, CDR2 FYNNEI. CDR3 residues: CASRETSWATGELFF. The DNA of the CDR3 is TGTGCCAGCAGGGAGACTAGTTGGGCCACCGGGGAGCTGTTTTTT.

The table lists this clonotype with a few counts. CDR3 DNA: TGTGCCAGTATGGACAGGTGGAATCAGCCCCAGCATTTT. Protein sequence: CASMDRWNQPQHF. This chain uses TRBV19 with TRBJ1-5; TRBD1 agrees at 7 bases. This CDR3 has 13 residues. Germline V gene sequence: CDR1 LNHDA, CDR2 SQIVND (reference sequence). J was trimmed by 4 bases and V by 7 bases; bases with no gene match: 4.

This clonotype was detected only a few times. The V call is TRBV12-3 or TRBV12-4, the J call TRBJ2-1; D is tentatively TRBD1 or TRBD2 (5 bases each). V lost 6 bases and J 10 bases, leaving 19 bases between the germline ends. The length of the CDR3 is 14 residues. Written as DNA, the CDR3 is TGTGCCAGCAGCCAGGGACCCTATGATGGGGAGCAGTTCTTC. Protein product: CASSQGPYDGEQFF.

V is TRBV11-2 and J is TRBJ2-3, with no clear D. The germline V gene has CDR1 SGHAT and CDR2 FQNNGV. With 5 bases removed from V and 2 bases from J, the gap between germline ends came to 14 bases. CDR3 size: 15 residues. The CDR3 region is CASSPGSTSTDTQYF. In DNA, the CDR3 is TGTGCCAGCAGCCCCGGGTCGACCTCCACAGATACGCAGTATTTT.

The chain carries TRBV27 and TRBJ2-7; D remains ambiguous. Germline V gene lookup returns CDR1 MNHEY and CDR2 SMNVEV (reference sequence). The CDR3 runs to 16 residues. Trimming took 1 base from V and 3 from J, leaving 16 bases between them. CDR3 DNA sequence: TGTGCCAGCAGTTTATTATCGGGTAGCCGGGTCTACGAGCAGTACTTC. Translated: CASSLLSGSRVYEQYF.

CDR3 amino acids: CASSLGSGPYQETQYF. DNA of the CDR3: TGTGCCAGCAGCTTAGGGAGCGGGCCTTACCAAGAGACCCAGTACTTC. The V gene is TRBV7-9, the J gene TRBJ2-5, with TRBD2 as a possible D gene (6 bases). There are 16 residues in the CDR3. V was shortened by 1 base and J by 0 bases, with 12 bases between the two germline ends. Germline V gene data show CDR1 as SEHNR and CDR2 as FQNEAQ (reference sequence).

Points on this clonotype: Given a much more abundant clone one base away, this may be a read error. The V call is TRBV6-5, the J call TRBJ2-7; D possibly corresponds to TRBD1 (6 bases). The CDR3 loop spans 14 amino acids. Germline loops: CDR1 MNHEY, CDR2 SVGAGI. CDR3 amino acids: CASSRGGHTYERYF. In DNA, the CDR3 is TGTGCCAGCAGTCGTGGGGGCCACACCTACGAGCGGTACTTC.